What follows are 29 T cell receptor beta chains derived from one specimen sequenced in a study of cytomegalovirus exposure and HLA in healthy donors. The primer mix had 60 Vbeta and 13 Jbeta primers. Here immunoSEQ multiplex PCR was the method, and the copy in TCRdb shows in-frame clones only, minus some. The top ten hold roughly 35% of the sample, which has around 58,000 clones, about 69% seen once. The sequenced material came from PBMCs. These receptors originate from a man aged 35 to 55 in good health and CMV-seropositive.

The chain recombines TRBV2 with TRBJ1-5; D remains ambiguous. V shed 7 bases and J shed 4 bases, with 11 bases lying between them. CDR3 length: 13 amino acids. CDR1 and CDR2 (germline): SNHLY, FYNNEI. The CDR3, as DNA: TGTGCCAGCATGAAGAGGGAAAATCAGCCCCAGCATTTT. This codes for CASMKRENQPQHF.

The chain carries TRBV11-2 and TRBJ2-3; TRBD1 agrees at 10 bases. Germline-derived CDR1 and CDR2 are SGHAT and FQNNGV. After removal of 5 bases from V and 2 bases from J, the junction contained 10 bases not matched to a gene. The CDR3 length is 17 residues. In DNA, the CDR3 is TGTGCCAGCAGCCGTGCCGGGACAGGGGCCGCCACAGATACGCAGTATTTT. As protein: CASSRAGTGAATDTQYF.

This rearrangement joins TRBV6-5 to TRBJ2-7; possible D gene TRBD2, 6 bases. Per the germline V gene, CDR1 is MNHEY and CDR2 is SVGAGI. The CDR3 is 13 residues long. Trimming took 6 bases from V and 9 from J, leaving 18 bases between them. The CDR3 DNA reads TGTGCCAGCAGAGAGATGGCGGGGCGACGGCAGTACTTC. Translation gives CASREMAGRRQYF.

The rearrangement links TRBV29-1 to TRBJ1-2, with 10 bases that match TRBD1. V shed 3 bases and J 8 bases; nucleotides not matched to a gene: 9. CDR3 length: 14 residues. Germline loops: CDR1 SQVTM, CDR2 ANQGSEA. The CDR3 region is CSVDEIDRGRGYTF. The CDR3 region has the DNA TGCAGCGTTGATGAAATAGACAGGGGGCGAGGCTACACCTTC.

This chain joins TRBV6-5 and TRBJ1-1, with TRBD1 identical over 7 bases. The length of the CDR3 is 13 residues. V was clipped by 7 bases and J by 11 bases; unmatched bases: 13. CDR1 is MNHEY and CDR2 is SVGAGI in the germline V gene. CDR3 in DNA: TGTGCCAGCACCGGGACAGACAATTTCCATGCTTTCTTT. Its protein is CASTGTDNFHAFF.

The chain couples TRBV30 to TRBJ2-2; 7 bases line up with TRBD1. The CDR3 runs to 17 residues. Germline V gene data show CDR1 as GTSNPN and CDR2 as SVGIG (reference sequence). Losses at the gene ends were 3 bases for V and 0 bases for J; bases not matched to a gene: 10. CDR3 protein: CAWSLPRQGANTGELFF. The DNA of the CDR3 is TGTGCCTGGAGCCTTCCAAGGCAGGGGGCGAACACCGGGGAGCTGTTTTTT.

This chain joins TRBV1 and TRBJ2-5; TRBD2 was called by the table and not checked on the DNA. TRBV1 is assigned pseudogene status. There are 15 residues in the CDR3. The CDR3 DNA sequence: TGCACCAGCAGCTTTTACTCTAGCGGCCAAGAGACCCAGTACTTC. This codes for CTSSFYSSGQETQYF.

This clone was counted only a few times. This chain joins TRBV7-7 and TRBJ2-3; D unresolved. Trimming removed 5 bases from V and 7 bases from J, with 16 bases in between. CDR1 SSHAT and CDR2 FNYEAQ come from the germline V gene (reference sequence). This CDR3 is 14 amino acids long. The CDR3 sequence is CASSPLSSPNTQYF. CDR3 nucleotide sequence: TGTGCCAGCAGCCCACTTTCGTCGCCGAATACGCAGTATTTT.

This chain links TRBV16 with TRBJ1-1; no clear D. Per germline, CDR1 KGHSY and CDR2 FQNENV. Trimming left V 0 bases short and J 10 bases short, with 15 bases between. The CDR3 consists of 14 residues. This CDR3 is CASSQSTVKSGAFF. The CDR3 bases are TGTGCCAGCAGCCAATCCACAGTGAAGAGTGGAGCTTTCTTT. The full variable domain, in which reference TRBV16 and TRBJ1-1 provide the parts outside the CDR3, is GEEVAQTPKHLVRGEGQKAKLYCAPIKGHSYVFWYQQVLKNEFKFLISFQNENVFDETGMPKERFSAKCLPNSPCSLEIQATKLEDSAVYFCASSQSTVKSGAFFGQGTRLTVV.

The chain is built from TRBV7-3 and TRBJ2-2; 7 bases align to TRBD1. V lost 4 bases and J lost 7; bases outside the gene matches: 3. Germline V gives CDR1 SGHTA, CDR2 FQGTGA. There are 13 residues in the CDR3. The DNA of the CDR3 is TGTGCCAGCAGCTCGACAGGGAGCGGGGAGCTGTTTTTT. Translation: CASSSTGSGELFF. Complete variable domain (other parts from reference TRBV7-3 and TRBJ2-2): GAGVSQTPSNKVTEKGKYVELRCDPISGHTALYWYRQSLGQGPEFLIYFQGTGAADDSGLPNDRFFAVRPEGSVSTLKIQRTERGDSAVYLCASSSTGSGELFFGEGSRLTVL.

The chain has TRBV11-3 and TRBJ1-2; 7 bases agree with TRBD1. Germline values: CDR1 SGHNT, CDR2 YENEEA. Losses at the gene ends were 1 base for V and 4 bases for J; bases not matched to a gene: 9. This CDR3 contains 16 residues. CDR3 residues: CASSLARRDSPYGYTF. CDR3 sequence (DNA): TGTGCCAGCAGCTTAGCGAGGAGGGACAGCCCCTATGGCTACACCTTC.

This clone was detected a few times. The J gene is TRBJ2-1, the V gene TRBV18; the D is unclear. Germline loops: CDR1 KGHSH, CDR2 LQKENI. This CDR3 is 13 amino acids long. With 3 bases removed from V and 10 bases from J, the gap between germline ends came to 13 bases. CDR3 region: CASSPDSVTEQFF. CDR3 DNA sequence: TGTGCCAGCTCACCGGATTCTGTGACAGAGCAGTTCTTC.

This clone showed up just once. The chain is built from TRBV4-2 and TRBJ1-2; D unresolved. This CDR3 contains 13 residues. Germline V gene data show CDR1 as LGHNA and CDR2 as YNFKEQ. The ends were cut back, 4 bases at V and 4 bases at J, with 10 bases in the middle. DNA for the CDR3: TGTGCCAGCAGCCCCAGTCGCTCCTATGGCTACACCTTC. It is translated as CASSPSRSYGYTF.

The CDR3 nucleotides read TGTGCCAGTAGTATAGCCAGGGAGGATGGCTACACCTTC. Protein sequence: CASSIAREDGYTF. This chain links TRBV19 with TRBJ1-2; D perhaps matches TRBD1 (5 bases). This CDR3 spans 13 amino acids. Trimming took 1 base from V and 6 from J, leaving 9 bases between them. In germline, CDR1 is LNHDA, CDR2 SQIVND (reference sequence). Looking up the rest from reference TRBV19 and TRBJ1-2 gives the full variable domain: DGGITQSPKYLFRKEGQNVTLSCEQNLNHDAMYWYRQDPGQGLRLIYYSQIVNDFQKGDIAEGYSVSREKKESFPLTVTSAQKNPTAFYLCASSIAREDGYTFGSGTRLTVV.

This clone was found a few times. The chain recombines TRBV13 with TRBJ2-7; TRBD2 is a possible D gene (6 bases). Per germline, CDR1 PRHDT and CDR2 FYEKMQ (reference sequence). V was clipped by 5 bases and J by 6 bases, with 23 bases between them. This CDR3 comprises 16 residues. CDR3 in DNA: TGTGCCAGCAGCGATAGGAGGGCCCAGGGTACTGGCGAGCAGTACTTC. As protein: CASSDRRAQGTGEQYF.

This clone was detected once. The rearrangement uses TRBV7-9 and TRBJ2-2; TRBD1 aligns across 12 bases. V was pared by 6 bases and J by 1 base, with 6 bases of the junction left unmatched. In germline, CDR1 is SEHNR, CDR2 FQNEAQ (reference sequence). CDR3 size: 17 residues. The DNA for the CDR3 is TGTGCCAGCAGGGGGACAGGGGGCGCAAGGAACACCGGGGAGCTGTTTTTT. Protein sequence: CASRGTGGARNTGELFF. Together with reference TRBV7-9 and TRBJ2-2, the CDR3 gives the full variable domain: DTGVSQNPRHKITKRGQNVTFRCDPISEHNRLYWYRQTLGQGPEFLTYFQNEAQLEKSRLLSDRFSAERPKGSFSTLEIQRTEQGDSAMYLCASRGTGGARNTGELFFGEGSRLTVL.

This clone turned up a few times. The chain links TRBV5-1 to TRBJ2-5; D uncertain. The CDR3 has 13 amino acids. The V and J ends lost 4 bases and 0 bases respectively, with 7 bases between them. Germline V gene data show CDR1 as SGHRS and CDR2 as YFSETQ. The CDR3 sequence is CASSLEYQETQYF. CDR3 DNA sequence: TGCGCCAGCAGCCTTGAGTACCAAGAGACCCAGTACTTC.

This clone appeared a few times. In nucleotides, the CDR3 is TGTGCCACCAGCAGACCCCCGGGACAGGGCCTATCTAACTATGGCTACACCTTC. Protein product: CATSRPPGQGLSNYGYTF. This sequence joins TRBV15 and TRBJ1-2; 9 bases align to TRBD1. This CDR3 contains 18 residues. The V gene's germline CDR1 is LNHNV and CDR2 YYDKDF (reference sequence). The trim removed 2 bases at V and 0 bases at J, leaving 10 bases unmatched.

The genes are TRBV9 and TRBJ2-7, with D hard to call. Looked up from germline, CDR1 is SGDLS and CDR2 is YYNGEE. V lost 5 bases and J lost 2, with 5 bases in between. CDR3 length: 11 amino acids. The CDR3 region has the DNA TGTGCCAGCAGTTCGGCCTACGAGCAGTACTTC. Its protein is CASSSAYEQYF.

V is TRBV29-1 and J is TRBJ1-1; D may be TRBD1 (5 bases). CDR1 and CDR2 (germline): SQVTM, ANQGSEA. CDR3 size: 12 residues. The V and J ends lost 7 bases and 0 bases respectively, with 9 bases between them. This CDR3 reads CSAETVNTEAFF. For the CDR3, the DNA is TGCAGCGCCGAGACAGTGAACACTGAAGCTTTCTTT.

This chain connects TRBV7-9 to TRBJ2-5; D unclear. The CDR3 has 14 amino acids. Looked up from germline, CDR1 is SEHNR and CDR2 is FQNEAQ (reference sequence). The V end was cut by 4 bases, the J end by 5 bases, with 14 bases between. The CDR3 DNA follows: TGTGCCAGCAGCTCAACCGGGTCCTGGGAGACCCAGTACTTC. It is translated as CASSSTGSWETQYF.

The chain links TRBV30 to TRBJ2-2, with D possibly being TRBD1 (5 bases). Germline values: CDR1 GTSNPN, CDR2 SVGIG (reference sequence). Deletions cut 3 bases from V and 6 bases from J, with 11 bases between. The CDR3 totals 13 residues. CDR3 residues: CAWRPQVSGELFF. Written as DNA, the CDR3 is TGTGCCTGGAGGCCACAGGTTTCCGGGGAGCTGTTTTTT.

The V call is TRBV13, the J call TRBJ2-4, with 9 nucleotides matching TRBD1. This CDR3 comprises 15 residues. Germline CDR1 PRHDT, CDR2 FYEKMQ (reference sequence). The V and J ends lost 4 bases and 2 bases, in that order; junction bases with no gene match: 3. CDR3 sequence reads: CASSSDRGSKNIQYF. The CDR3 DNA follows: TGTGCCAGCAGCTCTGACAGGGGGTCCAAAAACATTCAGTACTTC.

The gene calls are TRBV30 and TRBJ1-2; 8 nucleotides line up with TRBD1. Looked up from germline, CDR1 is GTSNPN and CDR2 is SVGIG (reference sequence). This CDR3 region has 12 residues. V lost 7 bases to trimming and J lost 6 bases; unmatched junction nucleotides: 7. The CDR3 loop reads CASDRGRNGYTF. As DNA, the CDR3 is TGTGCCTCCGACAGGGGTCGGAATGGCTACACCTTC.

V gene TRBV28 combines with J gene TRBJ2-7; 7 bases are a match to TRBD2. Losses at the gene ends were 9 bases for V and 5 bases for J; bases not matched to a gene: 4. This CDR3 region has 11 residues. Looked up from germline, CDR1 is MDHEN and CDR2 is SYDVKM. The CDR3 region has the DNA TGTGCCAGTTGGGGGGGGAACGAGCAGTACTTC. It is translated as CASWGGNEQYF.

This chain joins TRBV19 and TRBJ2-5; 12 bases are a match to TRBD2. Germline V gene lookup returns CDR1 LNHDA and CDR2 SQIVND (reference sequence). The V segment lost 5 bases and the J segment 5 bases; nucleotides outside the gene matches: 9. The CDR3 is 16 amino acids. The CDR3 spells CASSSSSGGAWETQYF. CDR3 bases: TGTGCCAGTAGTTCCTCTAGCGGGGGGGCCTGGGAGACCCAGTACTTC.

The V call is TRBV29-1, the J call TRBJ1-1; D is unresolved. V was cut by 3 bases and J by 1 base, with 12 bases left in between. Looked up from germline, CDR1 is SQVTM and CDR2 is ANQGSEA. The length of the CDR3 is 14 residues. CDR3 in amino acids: CSVEDGGSNTEAFF. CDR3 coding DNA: TGCAGCGTTGAGGATGGCGGATCGAACACTGAAGCTTTCTTT.

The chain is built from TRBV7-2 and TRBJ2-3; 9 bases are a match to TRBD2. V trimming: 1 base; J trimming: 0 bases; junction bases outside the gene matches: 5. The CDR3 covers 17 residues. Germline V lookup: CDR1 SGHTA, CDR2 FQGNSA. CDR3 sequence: CASSLGASGTSTDTQYF. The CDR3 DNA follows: TGTGCCAGCAGCTTAGGAGCTAGCGGGACTAGCACAGATACGCAGTATTTT.

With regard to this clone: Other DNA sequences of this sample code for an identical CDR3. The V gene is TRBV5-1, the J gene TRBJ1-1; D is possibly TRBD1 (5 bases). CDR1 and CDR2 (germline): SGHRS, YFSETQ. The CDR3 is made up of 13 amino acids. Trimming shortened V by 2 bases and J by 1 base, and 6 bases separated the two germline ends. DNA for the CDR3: TGCGCCAGCAGCTTTACAGGGAACACTGAAGCTTTCTTT. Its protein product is CASSFTGNTEAFF.